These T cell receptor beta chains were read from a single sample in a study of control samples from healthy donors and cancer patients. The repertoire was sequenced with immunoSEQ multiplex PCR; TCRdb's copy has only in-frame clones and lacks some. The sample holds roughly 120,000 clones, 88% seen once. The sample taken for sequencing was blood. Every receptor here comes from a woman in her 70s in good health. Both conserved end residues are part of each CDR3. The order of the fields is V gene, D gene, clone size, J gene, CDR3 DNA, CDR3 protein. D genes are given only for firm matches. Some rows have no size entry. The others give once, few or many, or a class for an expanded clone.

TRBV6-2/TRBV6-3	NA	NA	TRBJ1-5	TGTGCCAGCAGTTACGGTAGCAATCAGCCCCAGCATTTT	CASSYGSNQPQHF
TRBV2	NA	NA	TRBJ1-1	TGTGCCAGCAGTGTCCCTGTGGGCTTCCGCAACGCTTTCTTT	CASSVPVGFRNAFF
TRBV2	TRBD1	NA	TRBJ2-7	TGTGCCAGCAATCAGGGGGACTCCTACGAGCAGTACTTC	CASNQGDSYEQYF
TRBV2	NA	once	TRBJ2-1	TGTGCCAGCAGTGGACAGGTCTCCTACAATGAGCAGTTCTTC	CASSGQVSYNEQFF
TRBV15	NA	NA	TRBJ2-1	TGTGCCACCAGCAGAGGTGGGGTATCGCACAATGAGCAGTTCTTC	CATSRGGVSHNEQFF
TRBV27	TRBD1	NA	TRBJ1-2	TGTGCCAGCAGTTTCTCGGGACAGGGGGACTATGGCTACACCTTC	CASSFSGQGDYGYTF
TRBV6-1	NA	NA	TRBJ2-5	TGTGCCAGCAGTGAAGGAAACTCGCAAGAGACCCAGTACTTC	CASSEGNSQETQYF
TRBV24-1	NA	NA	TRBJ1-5	TGTGCCACAGCCTTTCGGGGGAGCAATCAGCCCCAGCATTTT	CATAFRGSNQPQHF
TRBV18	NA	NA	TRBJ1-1	TGTGCCAGCTCAGCCGGACTGGACAACACTGAAGCTTTCTTT	CASSAGLDNTEAFF
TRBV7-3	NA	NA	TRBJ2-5	TGTGCCAGCAGCCCCCAAGGCGGCAAAGCGGAGACCCAGTACTTC	CASSPQGGKAETQYF
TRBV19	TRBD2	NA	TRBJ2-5	TGTGCCAGTAGTATAGGGACTAGATGGGAGACCCAGTACTTC	CASSIGTRWETQYF
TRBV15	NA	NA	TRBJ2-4	TGTGCCACCAGCAGACCCCGTGGGGGGCAAAGAAACATTCAGTACTTC	CATSRPRGGQRNIQYF
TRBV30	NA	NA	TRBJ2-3	TGTGCCTGGTCCCCTCTTGCGGAGTCCCCAGATACGCAGTATTTT	CAWSPLAESPDTQYF
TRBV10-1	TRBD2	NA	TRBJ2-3	TGCGCCAGCAGTGATCCGGCTAGCGGAGGAGATACGCAGTATTTT	CASSDPASGGDTQYF
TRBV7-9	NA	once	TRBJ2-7	TGTGCCAGCAGCTCCCGGGGCGAGCAGTACTTC	CASSSRGEQYF
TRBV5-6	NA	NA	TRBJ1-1	TGTGCCAGCAGACTTGGGGGCACTGAAGCTTTCTTT	CASRLGGTEAFF
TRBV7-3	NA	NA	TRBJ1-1	TGTGCCAGCAGCTCTAACCTGAACACTGAAGCTTTCTTT	CASSSNLNTEAFF
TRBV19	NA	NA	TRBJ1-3	TGTGCCAGTAGCGTGGCAGGCCTTTACTCTGGAAACACCATATATTTT	CASSVAGLYSGNTIYF
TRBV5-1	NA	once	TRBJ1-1	TGCGCCAGCAGCTTGGTTGGCAGGAACACTGAAGCTTTCTTT	CASSLVGRNTEAFF
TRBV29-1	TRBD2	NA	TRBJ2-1	TGCAGCGCGACTAGCGGAGACCACAATGAGCAGTTCTTC	CSATSGDHNEQFF
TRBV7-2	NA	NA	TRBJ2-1	TGTGCCAGCAGTCCCGACAGGACCTACAATGAGCAGTTCTTC	CASSPDRTYNEQFF
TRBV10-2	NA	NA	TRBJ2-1	TGCGCCAGCAGCGGACGGACCTTCTACAATGAGCAGTTCTTC	CASSGRTFYNEQFF
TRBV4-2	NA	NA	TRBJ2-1	TGTGCCAGCAGCCCCCTGGGAGGGGGCGAATTAAGTGAGCAGTTCTTC	CASSPLGGGELSEQFF
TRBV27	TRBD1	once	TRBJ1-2	TGTGCCAGCAGTCGTCAGGGGGCGCTTGGGGGCTACACCTTC	CASSRQGALGGYTF
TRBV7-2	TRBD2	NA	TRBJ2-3	TGTGCCAGCAGCACCGGACGGGGGGGTGGAGATACGCAGTATTTT	CASSTGRGGGDTQYF